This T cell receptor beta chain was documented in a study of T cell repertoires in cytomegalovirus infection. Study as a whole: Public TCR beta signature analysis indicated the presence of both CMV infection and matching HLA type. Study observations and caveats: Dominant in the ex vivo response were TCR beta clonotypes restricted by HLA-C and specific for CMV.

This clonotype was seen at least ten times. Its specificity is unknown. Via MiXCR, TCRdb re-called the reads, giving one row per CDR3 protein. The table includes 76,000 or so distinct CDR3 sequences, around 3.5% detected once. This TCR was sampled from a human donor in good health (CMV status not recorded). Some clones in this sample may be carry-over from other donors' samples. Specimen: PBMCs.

The CDR3 DNA sequence: TGCAGTGCGCAGGGGGTACCCAAAAACATTCAGTACTTC. This translates into CSAQGVPKNIQYF. The gene calls are TRBV20-1 and TRBJ2-4; 7 bases align to TRBD1. Trimming removed 6 bases from V and 2 bases from J; junction bases left unmatched: 4. Germline V gives CDR1 DFQATT, CDR2 SNEGSKA (reference sequence). The CDR3 extends over 13 amino acids.